The TCR beta chain under discussion was sequenced for a study of blood T cell repertoires in COVID-19. The CDR3 length is 14 residues. Germline values: CDR1 SGHVS, CDR2 FQNEAQ. The V gene lost 5 bases and the J gene lost 0 bases, with 11 bases spanning the gap. This table comes from immunoSEQ multiplex PCR, and its TCRdb copy is limited to in-frame clones, with some not included. The data hold tens of thousands of clones, with about 86% observed a single time. What was sequenced was peripheral blood. The TCR sequence derives from a woman of 80 years or more with active or convalescent COVID-19. The V call is TRBV7-8, the J call TRBJ2-7; no clear D. The CDR3 protein is CASSPPGGSYEQYF. The CDR3 DNA sequence: TGTGCCAGCAGCCCCCCCGGCGGCTCCTACGAGCAGTACTTC.